These T cell receptor beta chains were read from a single sample in a study of blood T cell repertoires in COVID-19. The table came from immunoSEQ multiplex PCR; TCRdb's copy has only in-frame clones and leaves some out. The table records 200,000 to 250,000 clones, 82% of them present only once. Material for sequencing was peripheral blood. The receptor set was obtained from a woman in her thirties or forties with acute or convalescent COVID-19. The CDR3 runs from the conserved cysteine through the conserved F or W. A D gene is named only where the DNA matches it firmly. Clone size is shown for a subset of rows, as once, few, many or a class of expanded clone.

V,size,J,D,DNA,CDR3
TRBV3-1/TRBV3-2,-,TRBJ2-1,TRBD2,TGTGCCAGCAGCCAGGGACTAGCGGGGGGACCCTACCATGAGCAGTTCTTC,CASSQGLAGGPYHEQFF
TRBV29-1,-,TRBJ2-6,-,TGCAGCGTTGCGGTACCTCCTGGGGCCAACGTCCTGACTTTC,CSVAVPPGANVLTF
TRBV20-1,-,TRBJ2-1,-,TGCAGTGCTAGGTTTCGGGGTGAGCAGTTCTTC,CSARFRGEQFF
TRBV19,-,TRBJ1-5,-,TGTGCCAGCAAATGGGCAGGGGACAGCAATCAGCCCCAGCATTTT,CASKWAGDSNQPQHF
TRBV2,-,TRBJ2-7,-,TGTGCCAGCAGGACAGATCAACCGTACTACGAGCAGTACTTC,CASRTDQPYYEQYF
TRBV5-6,once,TRBJ1-1,-,TGTGCCAGCAGCTTTTTCGGGCTCCGTGACTATAGGCCCGAAGCTTTCTTT,CASSFFGLRDYRPEAFF
TRBV6-5,once,TRBJ1-5,TRBD1,TGTGCCAGCAGACCTACAGGGGGAGAATATCAGCCCCAGCATTTT,CASRPTGGEYQPQHF
TRBV7-8,few,TRBJ1-1,-,TGTGCCAGCAGCTTAGGGACTTTAGTGTGGATGAACACTGAAGCTTTCTTT,CASSLGTLVWMNTEAFF
TRBV2,-,TRBJ1-2,-,TGTGCCAGCACTCCAGGGGCGTATGGCTACACCTTC,CASTPGAYGYTF
TRBV29-1,-,TRBJ2-5,TRBD2,TGCAGCGTTGAACGGACTAGTGAAGAGACCCAGTACTTC,CSVERTSEETQYF
TRBV6-4,-,TRBJ2-3,TRBD2,TGTGCCAGCAGTGAACTAGCGGGGAGCACAGATACGCAGTATTTT,CASSELAGSTDTQYF
TRBV2,-,TRBJ2-7,TRBD2,TGTGCCAGCAGTGAAAGGCTAGCGGGGGTCCCCTACGAGCAGTACTTC,CASSERLAGVPYEQYF
TRBV7-2,-,TRBJ1-1,TRBD1,TGTGCCAGCAGCACAAACAGGGGACGGAACACTGAAGCTTTCTTT,CASSTNRGRNTEAFF
TRBV4-1,-,TRBJ2-4,-,TGCGCCAGCAGCCAAGTAAGGACAGCAAATAGCCTAGCCAAAAACATTCAGTACTTC,CASSQVRTANSLAKNIQYF
TRBV9,-,TRBJ2-1,-,TGTGCCAGCAGCGGAGATAGGGGTTACTCCTACAATGAGCAGTTCTTC,CASSGDRGYSYNEQFF
TRBV19,few,TRBJ2-7,TRBD1,TGTGCCAGTAGTGTAACAGGGGACTACGAGCAGTACTTC,CASSVTGDYEQYF
TRBV6-2/TRBV6-3,-,TRBJ2-7,TRBD2,TGTGCCAGCAGTTACCGGGCTAGCGGGAGATACGAGCAGTACTTC,CASSYRASGRYEQYF
TRBV7-8,-,TRBJ1-5,-,TGTGCCAGCAGCTTAGGAGATCAGCCCCAGCATTTT,CASSLGDQPQHF
TRBV6-2/TRBV6-3,few,TRBJ2-2,-,TGTGCCAGCAGTTACGTGGGCCCCGGGGAGCTGTTTTTT,CASSYVGPGELFF
TRBV5-1,-,TRBJ1-2,TRBD1,TGCGCCAGCAGCTTGCGGGCCCCGGGACAGGGTTTTTCCTACACCTTC,CASSLRAPGQGFSYTF
TRBV5-5,once,TRBJ2-1,TRBD2,TGTGCCAGCAGCTTATTTTCTGCGGGGGGAAGCTCCTACAATGAGCAGTTCTTC,CASSLFSAGGSSYNEQFF
TRBV7-2,-,TRBJ2-7,-,TGTGCCAGCAGCTTAGGGGGAGGCTACGAGCAGTACTTC,CASSLGGGYEQYF
TRBV2,-,TRBJ1-1,TRBD1,TGTGCCAGCAGGACAGGGTATATGAACACTGAAGCTTTCTTT,CASRTGYMNTEAFF
TRBV18,-,TRBJ2-1,-,TGTGCCAGCTCACCAACTGAGATCTCCTACAATGAGCAGTTCTTC,CASSPTEISYNEQFF
TRBV11-2,-,TRBJ2-1,-,TGTGCCAGCAGCCAACTAGCCCCCACCTACAATGAGCAGTTCTTC,CASSQLAPTYNEQFF
TRBV24-1,-,TRBJ2-7,TRBD1,TGTGCCACCAGTGATTCGGGACAGGTCCCCTACGAGCAGTACTTC,CATSDSGQVPYEQYF
TRBV9,-,TRBJ2-1,-,TGTGCCAGCAGCGCTGGGTGGAGCTCCTACAATGAGCAGTTCTTC,CASSAGWSSYNEQFF
TRBV6-1,-,TRBJ2-3,-,TGTGCCAGCAGTGAAAGGGCAGGGTCAGATACGCAGTATTTT,CASSERAGSDTQYF
TRBV3-1/TRBV3-2,-,TRBJ2-3,TRBD2,TGTGCCAGCAGCCAAGTATTAGCGGGGGCCCAAGATACGCAGTATTTT,CASSQVLAGAQDTQYF
TRBV7-2,once,TRBJ1-2,-,TGTGCCAGCAGCTTAGTCAACGCCAGGGTAGGCTATGGCTACACCTTC,CASSLVNARVGYGYTF
TRBV5-1,-,TRBJ1-6,-,TGCGCCAGCAGCTTGCGGAGACAGGAAAGCTCCTATAATTCACCCCTCCACTTT,CASSLRRQESSYNSPLHF
TRBV6-2/TRBV6-3,-,TRBJ2-7,TRBD2,TGTGCCAGCAGTTACTTGGGACTAGCGTACGAGCAGTACTTC,CASSYLGLAYEQYF
TRBV12-3/TRBV12-4,-,TRBJ2-5,-,TGTGCCAGCAGCCTATCCAACACCCAGTACTTC,CASSLSNTQYF